This TCR beta chain was identified in a study of cytomegalovirus exposure and HLA in healthy donors. This CDR3 comprises 13 residues. V lost 0 bases, J lost 5 bases, and 7 bases lay in between. Germline-derived CDR1 and CDR2 are LGHNA and YSLEER. Both 60 Vbeta primers and 13 Jbeta primers went into the PCR. The repertoire was sequenced with immunoSEQ multiplex PCR; TCRdb's copy has only in-frame clones and lacks some. The table has just over 150,000 clones, around 84% seen once. The TCR comes from a woman younger than 30 in good health and CMV-seronegative. The sample consisted of PBMCs. The V gene is TRBV4-3, the J gene TRBJ1-2; D not certain. The CDR3 DNA follows: TGCGCCAGCAGCCAAGATCTGAGGTATGGCTACACCTTC. This encodes CASSQDLRYGYTF.